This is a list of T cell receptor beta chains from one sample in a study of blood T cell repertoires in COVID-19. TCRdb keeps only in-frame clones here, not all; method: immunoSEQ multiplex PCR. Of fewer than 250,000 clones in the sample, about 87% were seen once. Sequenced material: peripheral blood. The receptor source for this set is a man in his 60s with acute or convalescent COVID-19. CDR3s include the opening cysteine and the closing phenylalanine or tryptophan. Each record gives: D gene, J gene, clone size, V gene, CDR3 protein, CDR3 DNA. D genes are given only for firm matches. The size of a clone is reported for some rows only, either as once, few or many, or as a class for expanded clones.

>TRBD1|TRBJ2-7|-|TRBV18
CASSSLPLTGIYEQYF
TGTGCCAGCTCATCCCTACCACTGACAGGGATCTACGAGCAGTACTTC
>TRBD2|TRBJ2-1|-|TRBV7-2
CASRLLAGYGNEQFF
TGTGCCAGCAGACTACTAGCGGGCTACGGGAATGAGCAGTTCTTC
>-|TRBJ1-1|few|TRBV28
CASSSPPGAEAFF
TGTGCCAGCAGTTCTCCTCCAGGGGCTGAAGCTTTCTTT
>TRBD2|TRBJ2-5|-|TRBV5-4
CASSFGGGGSETQYF
TGTGCCAGCAGCTTCGGCGGGGGGGGCTCGGAGACCCAGTACTTC
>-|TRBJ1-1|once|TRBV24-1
CATSDSGTKSEAFF
TGTGCCACCAGTGATTCCGGGACAAAATCTGAAGCTTTCTTT
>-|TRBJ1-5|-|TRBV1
CTSSPGTGWVRPQHF
TGCACCAGCAGCCCTGGGACAGGCTGGGTCCGGCCCCAGCATTTT
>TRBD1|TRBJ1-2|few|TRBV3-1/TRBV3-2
CASSQATRDRDGYTF
TGTGCCAGCAGCCAAGCGACCCGGGACAGGGATGGCTACACCTTC
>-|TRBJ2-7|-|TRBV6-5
CASTGWAGSYEQYF
TGTGCCAGCACGGGGTGGGCAGGATCCTACGAGCAGTACTTC
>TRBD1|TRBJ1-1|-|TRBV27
CASSLPPGQGEAFF
TGTGCCAGCAGTTTACCCCCCGGACAGGGAGAAGCTTTCTTT
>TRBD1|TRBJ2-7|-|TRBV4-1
CASSRGQGSDEQYF
TGCGCCAGCAGCCGAGGACAGGGAAGCGACGAGCAGTACTTC
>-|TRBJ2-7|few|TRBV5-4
CASSYRWGREQYF
TGTGCCAGCAGCTACCGGTGGGGGCGGGAGCAGTACTTC